One and the same sample provided the 16 T cell receptor beta chains below, sequenced in a study of T cell changes during pregnancy in multiple sclerosis. Here immunoSEQ multiplex PCR was the method, and the copy in TCRdb shows in-frame clones only, minus some. The sample records 48,000 or so clones, approximately 95% being singletons. The starting material was CD4+ T cells from peripheral blood mononuclear cells, obtained in the first trimester of pregnancy. The receptors were gathered from a female donor with multiple sclerosis, enrolled in a pregnancy study.

The CDR3 nucleotides are TGTGCCAGTAGTATAGTGGCAGACACTTATCAGCCCCAGCATTTT. Encoded protein: CASSIVADTYQPQHF. The rearrangement joins TRBV19 to TRBJ1-5; D unresolved. The CDR3 runs to 15 residues. Trimming removed 1 base at V and 5 bases at J, with 12 bases between. Germline V lookup: CDR1 LNHDA, CDR2 SQIVND (reference sequence). Full variable domain (outside the CDR3, taken from reference TRBV19 and TRBJ1-5): DGGITQSPKYLFRKEGQNVTLSCEQNLNHDAMYWYRQDPGQGLRLIYYSQIVNDFQKGDIAEGYSVSREKKESFPLTVTSAQKNPTAFYLCASSIVADTYQPQHFGDGTRLSIL.

The V call is TRBV5-4, the J call TRBJ1-4; perhaps TRBD1 as D (6 bases). This CDR3 comprises 14 residues. The ends were cut back, 4 bases at V and 5 bases at J, with 12 bases in the middle. Germline V CDR1 and CDR2: SGHNT, YYREEE (reference sequence). The CDR3 DNA follows: TGTGCCAGCAGCACAAGGACAGAAAATGAAAAACTGTTTTTT. Translating it yields CASSTRTENEKLFF.

The chain is built from TRBV2 and TRBJ1-2; D remains unclear. Per the germline V gene, CDR1 is SNHLY and CDR2 is FYNNEI. The V and J ends lost 3 bases and 2 bases respectively, with 13 bases between them. This CDR3 has 15 amino acids. The CDR3 reads CASSEVGQVNYGYTF. Written as DNA, the CDR3 is TGTGCCAGCAGTGAGGTTGGCCAGGTGAACTATGGCTACACCTTC.

The V call is TRBV5-4, the J call TRBJ1-2, with TRBD1 identical over 9 bases. Trimming at V came to 4 bases and at J to 5 bases, leaving 6 bases not matched to a gene. CDR1 is SGHNT and CDR2 is YYREEE in the germline V gene (reference sequence). The CDR3 sequence is 14 residues long. The chain's CDR3 is CASSPGQGMYGYTF. CDR3 DNA sequence: TGTGCCAGCAGCCCGGGACAGGGAATGTATGGCTACACCTTC.

This clone came up once. The V call is TRBV28, the J call TRBJ1-5; D unresolved. Trimming left V 8 bases short and J 6 bases short, with 11 bases between. This CDR3 has 12 amino acids. Germline-derived CDR1 and CDR2 are MDHEN and SYDVKM. Here the CDR3 DNA reads TGTGCCAGCGTTCTCACTGGTCAGCCCCAGCATTTT. Protein sequence: CASVLTGQPQHF.

The rearrangement joins TRBV29-1 to TRBJ2-5, with 7 bases aligning to TRBD1. CDR3 size: 14 residues. Germline-derived CDR1 and CDR2 are SQVTM and ANQGSEA. Trimming took 6 bases from V and 2 from J; bases not matched to a gene: 9. This CDR3 reads CSVLRDSTQETQYF. CDR3 DNA sequence: TGCAGCGTCCTCCGGGACAGCACGCAAGAGACCCAGTACTTC.

The chain couples TRBV28 to TRBJ2-3; TRBD2 matches at 10 bases. The CDR3 has 14 amino acids. CDR1 MDHEN and CDR2 SYDVKM come from the germline V gene. After removal of 7 bases from V and 2 bases from J, the junction contained 3 bases not matched to a gene. Here the CDR3 reads CASISGGITDTQYF. DNA for the CDR3: TGTGCCAGCATTAGCGGGGGGATCACAGATACGCAGTATTTT.

The chain links TRBV2 to TRBJ1-2; 7 bases are a match to TRBD1. The trim removed 5 bases at V and 3 bases at J, leaving 12 bases unmatched. Germline V lookup: CDR1 SNHLY, CDR2 FYNNEI. The CDR3 is 16 amino acids. This CDR3 is CASSLSGTVRDYGYTF. CDR3 DNA sequence: TGTGCCAGCAGTCTCTCTGGGACAGTTCGGGACTATGGCTACACCTTC. The full variable domain, rest sourced from reference TRBV2 and TRBJ1-2, is EPEVTQTPSHQVTQMGQEVILRCVPISNHLYFYWYRQILGQKVEFLVSFYNNEISEKSEIFDDQFSVERPDGSNFTLKIRSTKLEDSAMYFCASSLSGTVRDYGYTFGSGTRLTVV.

The rearrangement joins TRBV6-5 to TRBJ1-1; 8 bases are a match to TRBD1. The CDR3 is 12 amino acids. CDR1 MNHEY and CDR2 SVGAGI come from the germline V gene. Trimming took 4 bases from V and 9 from J; bases not matched to a gene: 4. For the CDR3, the DNA is TGTGCCAGCAGTTTGACAGGGGTTAAAGCTTTCTTT. Translation: CASSLTGVKAFF.

V usage is TRBV4-1 and J usage is TRBJ2-5; D call uncertain. Germline V CDR1 and CDR2: MGHRA, YSYEKL. Trimming took 2 bases from V and 3 from J, leaving 13 bases between them. This CDR3 has 15 residues. The CDR3 bases are TGCGCCAGCAGCCAATTAACCCTATCAAAAGAGACCCAGTACTTC. Amino acid sequence: CASSQLTLSKETQYF.

The chain is built from TRBV7-9 and TRBJ2-1; 14 nucleotides match TRBD2. V gave up 5 bases and J gave up 5 bases; unmatched junction bases: 14. CDR1 is SEHNR, CDR2 FQNEAQ, per germline (reference sequence). This CDR3 contains 19 residues. The CDR3 loop is CASSPDAGLAGVSHNEQFF. In DNA form, the CDR3 reads TGTGCCAGCAGCCCCGACGCGGGACTAGCGGGGGTGTCCCACAATGAGCAGTTCTTC.

V and J are TRBV29-1 and TRBJ1-4; no clear D. This CDR3 has 14 residues. Trimming shortened V by 5 bases and J by 0 bases, and 10 bases separated the two germline ends. Germline CDR1 is SQVTM and CDR2 is ANQGSEA. Written as DNA, the CDR3 is TGCAGCGTTTCCCGAGTTGCAACTAATGAAAAACTGTTTTTT. Residues: CSVSRVATNEKLFF. Based on the CDR3 plus reference TRBV29-1 and TRBJ1-4, the full variable domain is SAVISQKPSRDICQRGTSLTIQCQVDSQVTMMFWYRQQPGQSLTLIATANQGSEATYESGFVIDKFPISRPNLTFSTLTVSNMSPEDSSIYLCSVSRVATNEKLFFGSGTQLSVL.

This rearrangement joins TRBV6-1 to TRBJ1-2, with TRBD1 matching 9 bases. This CDR3 has 14 amino acids. CDR1 is MNHNS, CDR2 SASEGT, per germline. J gave up 8 bases and V 6 bases, and 10 bases lay outside the gene matches. Here the CDR3 reads CASRSGTGILGYTF. In DNA form, the CDR3 reads TGTGCCAGCAGAAGCGGGACAGGGATTCTGGGCTACACCTTC.

The J gene is TRBJ2-7, the V gene TRBV19; no clear D. V shed 3 bases and J shed 5 bases, with 11 bases lying between them. The CDR3 runs 13 residues. The germline gives CDR1 LNHDA, CDR2 SQIVND (reference sequence). The chain's CDR3 is CASSMAGANEQYF. Here the CDR3 DNA reads TGTGCCAGTAGTATGGCCGGAGCCAACGAGCAGTACTTC. The full variable domain, completed using reference TRBV19 and TRBJ2-7, is DGGITQSPKYLFRKEGQNVTLSCEQNLNHDAMYWYRQDPGQGLRLIYYSQIVNDFQKGDIAEGYSVSREKKESFPLTVTSAQKNPTAFYLCASSMAGANEQYFGPGTRLTVT.

The chain uses TRBV6-1 and TRBJ1-1; 7 positions agree with TRBD1. V lost 6 bases, J lost 2 bases, and 3 bases stayed unmatched. Germline loops: CDR1 MNHNS, CDR2 SASEGT. The CDR3 consists of 13 residues. This CDR3 is CASRDRSNTEAFF. The CDR3 DNA is TGTGCCAGCAGGGACAGGTCAAACACTGAAGCTTTCTTT.

Written as DNA, the CDR3 is TGTGCCAGCTCACCCCGCCGACAGGGGGCGAACTATGGCTACACCTTC. Translation: CASSPRRQGANYGYTF. The rearrangement joins TRBV18 to TRBJ1-2; 10 bases agree with TRBD1. The CDR3 extends over 16 amino acids. The J segment lost 2 bases and the V segment lost 3 bases, leaving 6 bases of the junction unmatched. CDR1 and CDR2 (germline): KGHSH, LQKENI.